This note documents a single T cell receptor beta chain sequence. A read error may account for a junction end that differs from germline. This CDR3 comprises 16 residues. The germline V gene has CDR1 MGHDK and CDR2 SYGVNS. The data belong to a study of tumor-infiltrating lymphocytes in primary liver carcinoma. Study overall: These were node-negative, non-metastatic T1-T3 tumors of 4.2 to 10 cm.

Synthesis of TCR beta cDNA was carried out from 450 to 650 ng total RNA with a constant-region primer. A slightly modified ARM-PCR protocol with three nested multiplex PCR rounds produced these TCR beta libraries. Investigators reported that the first two PCR rounds, at 10 to 11 cycles each, used TRBV1-TRBV30 forward primers with a C-beta reverse primer. TCRdb re-analysed the multiplex PCR reads in MiXCR, keeping a single row per CDR3 protein. The sample has 90,000 to 100,000 distinct CDR3 sequences; around two thirds are singletons. Starting material for RNA and DNA co-extraction consisted of roughly 19-34 mg of unsorted bulk tissue.

The chain uses TRBV25-1 and TRBJ2-1; 10 positions match TRBD2. The sequencing input was liver tumor tissue from sampling region 5. The subset denotes: tumor region T5, tumor centre. The TCR originated in a woman aged 55-70 years with primary liver carcinoma and hepatitis B virus infection. CDR3 coding DNA: TGTGCTAGCAGTTTAAGCGGGAGGGCCTCCTACTATGAGCAGTTCTTC. This sequence encodes CASSLSGRASYYEQFF.